The next 22 T cell receptor beta chains were all read from a single sample in a study of Graves' ophthalmopathy and Graves' hyperthyroidism (dated by TCRdb to 2017 to 2018). Sequencer: Illumina HiSeq 2000. For repertoire sequencing, TCR beta CDR3 regions were amplified from RNA transcripts. The first round was an RT-PCR using HTBI primers with the Qiagen OneStep RT-PCR kit, and this first round was followed by a second-round multiplex PCR, then size selection and purification. Clones were called with MiXCR by TCRdb after fastp trimmed the public reads at Q25, and only in-frame beta chains were retained. Each CDR3 protein gets just one entry, which takes the most common genes and DNA from the rows behind it. In all, the sample holds fewer than 650,000 distinct CDR3 sequences, and about 20% of those were seen once. Roughly 6.9% of the sample lies in the top ten. The sample taken for sequencing was peripheral blood. The receptors were sampled from a woman in her late teens or twenties with stable Graves' hyperthyroidism. Some clones in this sample may be carry-over from other donors' samples. Donor details come from another sample of the same person, matched by shared clones.

This clonotype occurred once. The chain has TRBV20-1 and TRBJ2-5; D may be TRBD1 or TRBD2 (7 bases each). The CDR3 is 15 residues long. V was shortened by 3 bases and J by 1 base, with 15 bases between the two germline ends. Germline loops: CDR1 DFQATT, CDR2 SNEGSKA (reference sequence). The CDR3 is CSARGGGQPQETQYF. DNA of the CDR3: TGCAGTGCTAGGGGCGGGGGACAGCCCCAAGAGACCCAGTACTTC.

Of note for this clonotype: A junction end diverges from the germline sequence, so it may reflect a read error. This chain links TRBV12-3 or TRBV12-4 with TRBJ1-1; D is ambiguous. This CDR3 is 13 amino acids long. This chain's CDR3 is CASTLHGVPEAFF. The CDR3 DNA reads TGTGCCAGCACGTTACACGGGGTCCCTGAAGCGTTCTTT.

This clonotype was found many times. This sequence joins TRBV6-5 and TRBJ1-2, with D hard to call. V lost 2 bases and J 4 bases, leaving 11 bases between the germline ends. The CDR3 extends over 14 amino acids. Germline V gene data show CDR1 as MNHEY and CDR2 as SVGAGI. The CDR3 region has the DNA TGTGCCAGCAGTTACAGCGCCCAATCCTATGGCTACACCTTC. This encodes CASSYSAQSYGYTF.

This clonotype was found many times. The chain joins TRBV6-1 to TRBJ2-7; perhaps TRBD2 as D (5 bases). The V and J ends lost 10 bases and 1 base respectively, with 14 bases between them. From germline, CDR1 is MNHNS and CDR2 SASEGT. The CDR3 has 13 residues. Here the CDR3 reads CATGITQSYEQYF. The CDR3 DNA is TGTGCCACGGGAATAACTCAATCCTACGAGCAGTACTTC.

This clonotype showed up just a few times. J is TRBJ2-5 and V is TRBV5-1; tentatively, D is TRBD1 (5 bases). CDR3 length: 13 residues. CDR1 and CDR2 from the germline V gene are SGHRS and YFSETQ. With 4 bases removed from V and 7 bases from J, the gap between germline ends came to 14 bases. The CDR3 reads CASSTDTGWTQYF. In nucleotides, the CDR3 is TGCGCCAGCAGCACCGATACAGGCTGGACCCAGTACTTC.

The V and J genes are TRBV11-1 and TRBJ1-1; D is unresolved. Germline loops: CDR1 SGHAT, CDR2 FQDESV (reference sequence). CDR3 size: 16 residues. Trimming pared 6 bases from V and 2 bases from J, leaving 19 bases between. The CDR3, as DNA: TGTGCCAGCAGTTTAAGGGCCGCAGGAGGAAACACTGAAGCTTTCTTT. It codes for CASSLRAAGGNTEAFF. Looking up the rest from reference TRBV11-1 and TRBJ1-1 gives the full variable domain: EAEVAQSPRYKITEKSQAVAFWCDPISGHATLYWYRQILGQGPELLVQFQDESVVDDSQLPKDRFSAERLKGVDSTLKIQPAELGDSAMYLCASSLRAAGGNTEAFFGQGTRLTVV.

The chain has TRBV30 and TRBJ1-1; D gene uncertain. The length of the CDR3 is 14 residues. Germline-derived CDR1 and CDR2 are GTSNPN and SVGIG (reference sequence). V shed 1 base and J shed 0 bases, with 9 bases lying between them. The DNA for the CDR3 is TGTGCCTGGAGTGGTCCGGGAGTGAACACTGAAGCTTTCTTT. It translates to CAWSGPGVNTEAFF.

The V gene is TRBV6-1, the J gene TRBJ1-5; the D is unclear. CDR3 length: 15 residues. The V gene's germline CDR1 is MNHNS and CDR2 SASEGT. Trimming shortened V by 2 bases and J by 0 bases, and 8 bases separated the two germline ends. CDR3 loop: CASSELWYSNQPQHF. Here the CDR3 DNA reads TGTGCCAGCAGTGAATTGTGGTATAGCAATCAGCCCCAGCATTTT.

This clonotype was found many times. The rearrangement uses TRBV10-3 and TRBJ1-5; perhaps TRBD1 as D (5 bases). V lost 6 bases and J lost 7, with 13 bases in between. Looked up from germline, CDR1 is ENHRY and CDR2 is SYGVKD. There are 13 residues in the CDR3. The CDR3 is CAIRQGSDQPQHF. CDR3 coding DNA: TGTGCCATCAGGCAGGGTAGTGACCAGCCCCAGCATTTT.

In regard to this clonotype: The junction shows a germline mismatch at one end, possibly a read error. The chain is built from TRBV10-2 and TRBJ1-1; D is unresolved. The CDR3 contains 13 residues. CDR1 WSHSY and CDR2 SAAADI come from the germline V gene. The CDR3 DNA reads TGCGCCAGCAGGAGCCCTACACCGGGCAAAGCTGTCTTT. This encodes CASRSPTPGKAVF.

This clonotype has just a few counts. This chain joins TRBV3-1 and TRBJ2-7; unclear D gene. V was cut by 0 bases and J by 2 bases, with 8 bases left in between. Germline V gene lookup returns CDR1 LGHDT and CDR2 YNNKEL (reference sequence). The CDR3 covers 14 residues. CDR3: CASSQDPGTYEQYF. CDR3 coding DNA: TGTGCCAGCAGCCAAGACCCTGGGACCTACGAGCAGTACTTC.

This chain joins TRBV7-2 and TRBJ1-3, with D hard to call. The CDR3 loop spans 13 amino acids. CDR1 and CDR2 from the germline V gene are SGHTA and FQGNSA. V lost 3 bases and J lost 4, with 7 bases in between. In DNA form, the CDR3 reads TGTGCCAGCAGCTTGCACCCCGGAAACACCATATATTTT. As protein: CASSLHPGNTIYF.

At least ten counts were recorded for this clonotype. The V and J genes are TRBV4-1 and TRBJ2-4; weak D call: TRBD2 (6 bases). V was cut by 0 bases and J by 6 bases, with 12 bases left in between. Germline-derived CDR1 and CDR2 are MGHRA and YSYEKL. There are 15 residues in the CDR3. The CDR3 reads CASSQEYGSRNIQYF. CDR3 bases: TGCGCCAGCAGCCAAGAGTACGGGAGTAGAAACATTCAGTACTTC.

This chain connects TRBV2 to TRBJ1-6; the D gene is possibly TRBD1 (6 bases). The V gene's germline CDR1 is SNHLY and CDR2 FYNNEI. Trimming stripped 8 bases from V and 5 bases from J, with 13 bases between. This CDR3 has 14 amino acids. The CDR3 reads CASEGDTHNSPLHF. DNA of the CDR3: TGTGCCAGCGAAGGGGACACCCATAATTCACCCCTCCACTTT.

V and J are TRBV28 and TRBJ2-6; the D gene is possibly TRBD1 (6 bases). Germline V gene sequence: CDR1 MDHEN, CDR2 SYDVKM. V lost 5 bases and J lost 0, with 11 bases in between. This CDR3 is 16 amino acids long. CDR3 in DNA: TGTGCCAGCAGTCCGTGGACAGCCTCTGGGGCCAACGTCCTGACTTTC. Amino acids: CASSPWTASGANVLTF.

This clonotype was counted only a few times. A single base separates this from a much larger clone, so it may be a read error. For the CDR3, the DNA is TGCAGTGCTCGGGAGCATGGCTTCACCTTC. It is translated as CSAREHGFTF. The chain carries TRBV20-1 and TRBJ1-2; the D is unclear. The germline CDR1 and CDR2 sequences are DFQATT and SNEGSKA (reference sequence). This CDR3 has 10 residues.

This clonotype was picked up many times. This chain joins TRBV15 and TRBJ2-7; a possible D gene is TRBD1 (6 bases). The CDR3 extends over 15 amino acids. CDR1 LNHNV and CDR2 YYDKDF come from the germline V gene (reference sequence). Trimming took off 2 bases at V and 1 base at J, with 12 bases between the two ends. In DNA, the CDR3 is TGTGCCACCAGCAGAAACTACAGGGCGTCCTACGAGCAGTACTTC. Translation gives CATSRNYRASYEQYF.

This clonotype was picked up a small number of times. It may be a read error: a sequence one base away is much more abundant. The chain combines TRBV28 with TRBJ2-5, with a tentative D call TRBD1 (5 bases). The CDR3 has 12 amino acids. Germline values: CDR1 MDHEN, CDR2 SYDVKM. The CDR3 nucleotides read TGTGCCAGCAGAATGACAGCAGAGACCAAGTACTTC. The encoded protein is CASRMTAETKYF.

The chain recombines TRBV11-2 with TRBJ2-7; D gene uncertain. Germline V CDR1 and CDR2: SGHAT, FQNNGV. CDR3 length: 10 residues. The germline V and J ends were trimmed by 0 bases and 10 bases, with 4 bases remaining between them. The CDR3 loop reads CASSLDRQYF. For the CDR3, the DNA is TGTGCCAGCAGCTTAGATAGACAGTACTTC. Variable domain in full (rest from reference TRBV11-2 and TRBJ2-7): EAGVAQSPRYKIIEKRQSVAFWCNPISGHATLYWYQQILGQGPKLLIQFQNNGVVDDSQLPKDRFSAERLKGVDSTLKIQPAKLEDSAVYLCASSLDRQYFGPGTRLTVT.

The V gene is TRBV28, the J gene TRBJ2-7; D ambiguous. The V and J ends lost 2 bases and 8 bases respectively, with 7 bases between them. CDR3 length equals 11 residues. Germline V lookup: CDR1 MDHEN, CDR2 SYDVKM. CDR3 amino acids: CASSLRYKQYF. In nucleotides, the CDR3 is TGTGCCAGCAGTTTAAGGTACAAGCAGTACTTC. Full variable domain (missing parts from reference TRBV28 and TRBJ2-7): DVKVTQSSRYLVKRTGEKVFLECVQDMDHENMFWYRQDPGLGLRLIYFSYDVKMKEKGDIPEGYSVSREKKERFSLILESASTNQTSMYLCASSLRYKQYFGPGTRLTVT.

This clonotype was detected ten times or more. V and J are TRBV5-1 and TRBJ1-2; D call uncertain. Trimming shortened V by 4 bases and J by 5 bases, and 9 bases separated the two germline ends. Germline V gene sequence: CDR1 SGHRS, CDR2 YFSETQ. The CDR3 contains 12 residues. In DNA form, the CDR3 reads TGCGCCAGCAGCCACGATGTATATGGCTACACCTTC. The encoded protein is CASSHDVYGYTF.

The V call is TRBV11-2, the J call TRBJ1-2, with TRBD1 identical over 8 bases. From germline, CDR1 is SGHAT and CDR2 FQNNGV. The CDR3 runs 17 residues. J lost 3 bases, V lost 4 bases, and 13 bases had no gene match. CDR3 sequence: CASSSRDRMGADYGYTF. The CDR3 DNA follows: TGTGCCAGCAGCTCCCGGGACAGGATGGGGGCTGACTATGGCTACACCTTC.